This passage covers 8 T cell receptor beta chains from one sample sequenced in a study of blood T cells in healthy people across ages (dated by TCRdb to between 2014 and 2017). The receptor library was made with 5' RACE. TCRdb records Illumina HiSeq 2500 as the sequencer. A second PCR of about 7 to 12 cycles was run with a J-beta primer mix and a sample-barcoded 5' primer. TCRdb reworked the public reads: Q25 trimming with fastp, MiXCR clone assembly, productive beta chains retained. Every CDR3 protein is listed once, alongside the most common genes and DNA of its rows. The sample table holds fewer than 800,000 distinct CDR3 sequences, of which more than 40% were seen once. The leading ten clones occupy around a third of the sample. Specimen: blood. These TCRs come from a woman aged 60-70 years in good health.

This clonotype was counted a single time. This chain links TRBV20-1 with TRBJ2-1, with 8 nucleotides matching TRBD2. After removal of 6 bases from V and 6 bases from J, the junction contained 7 bases not matched to a gene. Germline loops: CDR1 DFQATT, CDR2 SNEGSKA (reference sequence). The CDR3 totals 13 residues. As DNA, the CDR3 is TGCAGTGCAGTCCGGGGGGGGTCCAATGAGCAGTTCTTC. Protein sequence: CSAVRGGSNEQFF.

This clonotype has just a few counts. The chain is built from TRBV10-3 and TRBJ2-4, with D tentatively TRBD1 (7 bases). The germline V gene encodes CDR1 ENHRY and CDR2 SYGVKD. This CDR3 comprises 14 residues. Deletions cut 4 bases from V and 1 base from J, with 8 bases between. The DNA for the CDR3 is TGTGCCATCAGTGCAGGGGGGGCCAAAAACATTCAGTACTTC. Translated: CAISAGGAKNIQYF.

The chain carries TRBV5-1 and TRBJ2-2; D is possibly TRBD1 or TRBD2 (5 bases each). Germline V gene data show CDR1 as SGHRS and CDR2 as YFSETQ. The CDR3 contains 14 residues. V was shortened by 5 bases and J by 5 bases, with 13 bases between the two germline ends. The CDR3, as DNA: TGCGCCAGCAGTGCGGAATGGGGGACCGGGGAGCTGTTTTTT. It specifies CASSAEWGTGELFF.

The J gene is TRBJ2-7, the V gene TRBV27; tentatively, D is TRBD1 (5 bases). CDR1 and CDR2 (germline): MNHEY, SMNVEV (reference sequence). Trimming took off 5 bases at V and 2 bases at J, with 13 bases between the two ends. The CDR3 extends over 14 amino acids. The CDR3 here is CASSIDRPPYEQYF. The CDR3 DNA is TGTGCCAGCAGTATTGACAGACCTCCCTACGAGCAGTACTTC.

This clonotype was found a few times. This chain connects TRBV5-6 to TRBJ2-7; maybe TRBD1 (6 bases). CDR1 and CDR2 from the germline V gene are SGHDT and YYEEEE. This CDR3 contains 15 residues. V lost 0 bases to trimming and J lost 2 bases, with 12 bases between them. The CDR3 DNA reads TGTGCCAGCAGCTTGGGCCTACAGGGTACCTACGAGCAGTACTTC. It yields the protein CASSLGLQGTYEQYF.

The chain couples TRBV27 to TRBJ1-6; 9 bases line up with TRBD1. The CDR3 totals 13 residues. Losses at the gene ends were 6 bases for V and 9 bases for J; bases not matched to a gene: 3. In germline, CDR1 is MNHEY, CDR2 SMNVEV (reference sequence). Here the CDR3 DNA reads TGTGCCAGCAGGGGACAGGGAAGTTCACCCCTCCACTTT. Encoded protein: CASRGQGSSPLHF.

This chain links TRBV5-6 with TRBJ2-7; TRBD2 matches at 16 bases. Germline loops: CDR1 SGHDT, CDR2 YYEEEE. The ends lost 2 bases at V and 5 bases at J; junction bases unmatched: 4. The CDR3 sequence is 16 residues long. CDR3 DNA: TGTGCCAGCAGCTTCTACGGGACTAGCGGGAGGGACGAGCAGTACTTC. It encodes CASSFYGTSGRDEQYF.

This clonotype has only one observation. Germline and junction disagree at one end, which may indicate a read error. This CDR3 reads CASSQGTAAATNEKLFF. DNA for the CDR3: TGTGCCAGCAGCCAAGGGACCGCGGCTGCAACTAATGAGAAACTGTTTTTT. This rearrangement joins TRBV4-2 to TRBJ1-4; no clear D. Germline CDR1 reads LGHNA; CDR2 reads YNFKEQ. The CDR3 is made up of 17 amino acids.